One sample yielded the 26 T cell receptor beta chains listed below, sequenced in a study of blood T cell repertoires in COVID-19. Repertoires were generated with immunoSEQ multiplex PCR, while TCRdb's copy carries only in-frame clones and drops some. The table has over 250,000 clones, 88% seen once; the top ten hold 3%. The sequencing input was PBMCs or T cells enriched from blood (not recorded which). The receptor set was obtained from a woman in her fifties or sixties who had recovered from COVID-19.

This chain uses TRBV3-1 (or the pseudogene TRBV3-2) with TRBJ2-1; 7 bases align to TRBD1. Germline V gives CDR1 LGHDT, CDR2 YNNKEL (reference sequence). The CDR3 covers 16 residues. V lost 2 bases, J lost 3 bases, and 7 bases stayed unmatched. The CDR3 DNA reads TGTGCCAGCAGCCAACAGGGACAGCGGATCTACAATGAGCAGTTCTTC. Its translation: CASSQQGQRIYNEQFF.

This chain connects TRBV11-3 to TRBJ2-1; 9 bases are shared with TRBD1. V dropped 1 base and J dropped 9; count of bases not matched to a gene: 7. The CDR3 sequence is 15 residues long. The germline V gene encodes CDR1 SGHNT and CDR2 YENEEA. CDR3 in DNA: TGTGCCAGCAGCTTAGTCTCTGGGACAGGGACTGAGCAGTTCTTC. This encodes CASSLVSGTGTEQFF. Filled out from reference TRBV11-3 and TRBJ2-1, the complete variable domain reads EAGVVQSPRYKIIEKKQPVAFWCNPISGHNTLYWYLQNLGQGPELLIRYENEEAVDDSQLPKDRFSAERLKGVDSTLKIQPAELGDSAVYLCASSLVSGTGTEQFFGPGTRLTVL.

The J gene is TRBJ2-5, the V gene TRBV7-9; possibly TRBD2 for D (5 bases). Germline V gene sequence: CDR1 SEHNR, CDR2 FQNEAQ (reference sequence). The CDR3 is 13 amino acids. V gave up 3 bases and J gave up 5 bases, with 10 bases separating them. The CDR3 spells CASSFLRGETQYF. The CDR3 region has the DNA TGTGCCAGCAGCTTTCTCAGAGGGGAGACCCAGTACTTC.

This clone occurred a few times. V usage is TRBV4-1 and J usage is TRBJ2-1; unclear D gene. Deletions cut 0 bases from V and 2 bases from J, with 8 bases between. The CDR3 covers 15 residues. The germline gives CDR1 MGHRA, CDR2 YSYEKL. CDR3 nucleotide sequence: TGCGCCAGCAGCCAAGATTGGTCAGCCTACAATGAGCAGTTCTTC. Amino acid sequence: CASSQDWSAYNEQFF.

The J gene is TRBJ1-3, the V gene TRBV10-3; maybe TRBD1 (5 bases). Germline CDR1 ENHRY, CDR2 SYGVKD. The CDR3 sequence is 13 residues long. The V end was cut by 7 bases, the J end by 2 bases, with 9 bases between. The DNA for the CDR3 is TGTGCCATCACAGGGCCTGCTGGAAACACCATATATTTT. Translated, it gives CAITGPAGNTIYF.

This clone was observed once. Written as DNA, the CDR3 is TGTGCCAGTACGGGGGCTAGCGGGAGCCTTGACAAAAACATTCAGTACTTC. The encoded protein is CASTGASGSLDKNIQYF. The chain couples TRBV19 to TRBJ2-4; 10 positions agree with TRBD2. The ends lost 7 bases at V and 3 bases at J; junction bases unmatched: 12. The CDR3 has 17 residues. CDR1 and CDR2 from the germline V gene are LNHDA and SQIVND (reference sequence).

The V gene is TRBV11-3, the J gene TRBJ2-2; a possible D gene is TRBD1 (5 bases). This CDR3 has 13 residues. Per the germline V gene, CDR1 is SGHNT and CDR2 is YENEEA. The V end lost 5 bases, the J end lost 7 bases, and 11 bases lay between the germline ends. CDR3 nucleotides: TGTGCCAGCAGCCCCTCCAGGGTCGGGGAGCTGTTTTTT. The encoded protein is CASSPSRVGELFF. Full variable domain (rest looked up from reference TRBV11-3 and TRBJ2-2): EAGVVQSPRYKIIEKKQPVAFWCNPISGHNTLYWYLQNLGQGPELLIRYENEEAVDDSQLPKDRFSAERLKGVDSTLKIQPAELGDSAVYLCASSPSRVGELFFGEGSRLTVL.

The chain uses TRBV6-2 or TRBV6-3 and TRBJ2-7; no clear D. CDR1 MNHEY and CDR2 SVGEGT come from the germline V gene. V shed 3 bases and J shed 4 bases, with 7 bases lying between them. CDR3 length equals 12 residues. CDR3 coding DNA: TGTGCCAGCAGTTATAGTACGTACGAGCAGTACTTC. This gives the protein CASSYSTYEQYF.

This chain connects TRBV4-1 to TRBJ2-1; TRBD2 matches at 7 bases. Trimming cost V 3 bases and J 6 bases; bases outside gene matches: 11. Per germline, CDR1 MGHRA and CDR2 YSYEKL. The length of the CDR3 is 16 residues. The CDR3 DNA reads as TGCGCCAGCAGCCAGCCTTTAGCGGGTCCTGGCAATGAGCAGTTCTTC. This gives the protein CASSQPLAGPGNEQFF.

The chain has TRBV28 and TRBJ1-1; 9 bases agree with TRBD1. This CDR3 region has 16 residues. After removal of 6 bases from V and 4 bases from J, the junction contained 12 bases not matched to a gene. From germline, CDR1 is MDHEN and CDR2 SYDVKM. DNA of the CDR3: TGTGCCAGCAGGCCTCTCTGGACAGGGGCGGGCACTGAAGCTTTCTTT. This sequence encodes CASRPLWTGAGTEAFF.

The chain has TRBV5-8 and TRBJ2-5, with 9 bases identical to TRBD2. The CDR3 totals 15 residues. The germline V gene has CDR1 SGHTS and CDR2 YDEGEE. V trimming: 4 bases; J trimming: 9 bases; junction bases outside the gene matches: 13. The CDR3 DNA is TGTGCCAGCAGCCTGGGAATTAGCGGGGGAATCGCCCAGTACTTC. Its translation: CASSLGISGGIAQYF.

V usage is TRBV28 and J usage is TRBJ1-1; 8 bases are a match to TRBD1. This CDR3 is built from 15 residues. V lost 2 bases, J lost 1 base, and 3 bases stayed unmatched. CDR1 is MDHEN, CDR2 SYDVKM, per germline. The CDR3 sequence: CASSLLGQGNTEAFF. The CDR3 bases are TGTGCCAGCAGTTTACTTGGACAGGGGAACACTGAAGCTTTCTTT.

About this clone: Other DNA sequences in this specimen translate into the identical CDR3. The chain carries TRBV28 and TRBJ1-1; TRBD1 matches at 7 bases. Germline-derived CDR1 and CDR2 are MDHEN and SYDVKM. The V segment lost 4 bases and the J segment 2 bases; nucleotides outside the gene matches: 4. The CDR3 contains 14 residues. CDR3 bases: TGTGCCAGCAGTTCTGGGACAGCAAACACTGAAGCTTTCTTT. It yields the protein CASSSGTANTEAFF.

The genes are TRBV6-5 and TRBJ2-7; weak D call: TRBD2 (5 bases). The germline CDR1 and CDR2 sequences are MNHEY and SVGAGI. The CDR3 totals 14 residues. Trimming pared 6 bases from V and 2 bases from J, leaving 14 bases between. CDR3 sequence: CASRDRTDPYEQYF. DNA of the CDR3: TGTGCCAGCAGGGATCGGACTGACCCCTACGAGCAGTACTTC.

The chain links TRBV7-2 to TRBJ2-1; 9 bases match TRBD2. Germline lookup yields CDR1 SGHTA and CDR2 FQGNSA. V gave up 4 bases and J gave up 9 bases; unmatched junction bases: 4. This CDR3 spans 13 amino acids. This chain's CDR3 is CASSWETSGEQFF. CDR3 in DNA: TGTGCCAGCAGCTGGGAGACTAGCGGTGAGCAGTTCTTC.

The chain couples TRBV6-5 to TRBJ2-1; a weak D match, TRBD1 (5 bases). With 2 bases removed from V and 3 bases from J, the gap between germline ends came to 5 bases. The CDR3 totals 13 residues. Germline CDR1 is MNHEY and CDR2 is SVGAGI. CDR3 nucleotides: TGTGCCAGCAGTTACAGGGGCTACAATGAGCAGTTCTTC. It specifies CASSYRGYNEQFF.

The genes are TRBV18 and TRBJ2-3; 9 bases align to TRBD1. Trimming cost V 6 bases and J 6 bases; bases outside gene matches: 10. This CDR3 is built from 15 residues. Germline V gene sequence: CDR1 KGHSH, CDR2 LQKENI. The CDR3, as DNA: TGTGCCAGCTCTCCCGGGACAGGGAGGTCCGATACGCAGTATTTT. This translates into CASSPGTGRSDTQYF.

J is TRBJ2-3 and V is TRBV5-3, with D unresolved. TRBV5-3 is treated as an ORF (open reading frame) with a function not yet certain. CDR3 length: 14 amino acids. The V end was cut by 1 base, the J end by 1 base, with 7 bases between. This CDR3 reads CARSLSSGTDTQYF. CDR3 in DNA: TGTGCCAGAAGCTTGTCCAGCGGCACAGATACGCAGTATTTT.

The chain links TRBV28 to TRBJ1-6; D gene unclear. Germline V gives CDR1 MDHEN, CDR2 SYDVKM. There are 14 residues in the CDR3. With 3 bases removed from V and 6 bases from J, the gap between germline ends came to 9 bases. This CDR3 reads CASSLRQTNSPLHF. The CDR3 DNA follows: TGTGCCAGCAGTTTGAGGCAGACTAATTCACCCCTCCACTTT.

V is TRBV23-1 and J is TRBJ2-7; 10 bases match TRBD2. TRBV23-1 is noted as an ORF with a role that remains uncertain. The trim removed 0 bases at V and 1 base at J, leaving 6 bases unmatched. This CDR3 contains 17 residues. The CDR3 here is CASSQSPPSGSSYEQYF. In DNA, the CDR3 is TGCGCCAGCAGTCAATCTCCTCCTAGCGGGAGTTCCTACGAGCAGTACTTC.

V is TRBV25-1 and J is TRBJ1-5, with D tentatively TRBD1 (5 bases). This CDR3 is 17 amino acids long. Germline values: CDR1 MGHDK, CDR2 SYGVNS. Trimming removed 4 bases from V and 4 bases from J, with 20 bases in between. DNA for the CDR3: TGTGCCAGCAGTGCCTGGCGGGGGAGGTCAAAGAATCAGCCCCAGCATTTT. This gives the protein CASSAWRGRSKNQPQHF.

This chain links TRBV4-3 with TRBJ2-1, with 9 bases matching TRBD2. Trimming removed 0 bases from V and 8 bases from J; junction bases left unmatched: 11. Germline assignment: CDR1 LGHNA and CDR2 YSLEER. The CDR3 has 17 amino acids. CDR3 sequence reads: CASSQENLASGIYEQFF. The CDR3 region has the DNA TGCGCCAGCAGCCAAGAAAATTTGGCTAGCGGGATCTATGAGCAGTTCTTC.

The chain has TRBV5-1 and TRBJ2-1; 11 bases agree with TRBD2. This CDR3 is built from 15 residues. Germline V CDR1 and CDR2: SGHRS, YFSETQ. The trim removed 6 bases at V and 5 bases at J, leaving 7 bases unmatched. This chain's CDR3 is CASTILAGADNEQFF. The CDR3 region has the DNA TGCGCCAGCACCATACTAGCGGGGGCCGACAATGAGCAGTTCTTC.

The chain links TRBV3-1 (or the pseudogene TRBV3-2) to TRBJ1-1, with 10 nucleotides matching TRBD1. The germline V gene encodes CDR1 LGHDT and CDR2 YNNKEL (reference sequence). The junction had 0 bases not matched to a gene; V was cut back by 1 base and J by 4 bases. The CDR3 is 14 amino acids. CDR3 in amino acids: CASSQGDRGTEAFF. CDR3 in DNA: TGTGCCAGCAGCCAAGGGGACAGGGGCACTGAAGCTTTCTTT.

This clone was detected once. The genes are TRBV2 and TRBJ1-4; 7 positions agree with TRBD1. The CDR3 is made up of 18 amino acids. Unmatched junction bases numbered 13, after V lost 2 bases and J lost 4 bases. Germline loops: CDR1 SNHLY, CDR2 FYNNEI. The CDR3 sequence is CASSESRDRATFNEKLFF. CDR3 nucleotide sequence: TGTGCCAGCAGTGAATCTCGGGACAGAGCCACTTTTAATGAAAAACTGTTTTTT.

This clone was seen just once. The chain links TRBV7-2 to TRBJ2-7; D is perhaps TRBD2 (6 bases). CDR1 is SGHTA and CDR2 is FQGNSA in the germline V gene. Trimming shortened V by 3 bases and J by 4 bases, and 13 bases separated the two germline ends. The CDR3 has 14 residues. Here the CDR3 DNA reads TGTGCCAGCAGCTTCTTAGCGGAAAGTTACGAGCAGTACTTC. This encodes CASSFLAESYEQYF.